This TCR beta chain was documented in a study of blood T cell repertoires in COVID-19. As for the study in general: There were acute and convalescent COVID-19 samples, and they came from the United States, Italy and Spain. PBMCs, B-cell-depleted T cells, or T cells provided the cDNA or gDNA that made up the material.

Original processing notes: It was from reference gene primer amplification that nucleated cell counts were estimated. Clones were sequenced by immunoSEQ multiplex PCR, and TCRdb holds only the in-frame ones, with some missing. That table furnishes V, J and clone size, whereas the DNA furnished D and trimming. This sample carries some 270,000 clones, roughly nine tenths of them seen once, and the ten largest clones take 4% to 5%. The CDR3 loop spans 13 amino acids. V was pared by 6 bases and J by 5 bases, with 13 bases between. The rearrangement uses TRBV12-3 or TRBV12-4 and TRBJ1-1; D perhaps matches TRBD1 (5 bases). Sequences were obtained from peripheral blood. This TCR derives from a woman in her thirties or forties who had recovered from COVID-19. The DNA for the CDR3 is TGTGCCAGCAGGTGGAGCAGGGAAACTGAAGCTTTCTTT. It yields the protein CASRWSRETEAFF.